These 19 T cell receptor beta chains originate from one sample sequenced in a study of shared clonotypes between healthy human individuals. Only in-frame clones appear in the TCRdb table, and some are missing; sequencing was by immunoSEQ multiplex PCR. The repertoire consists of some 1 million clones, with approximately 68% occurring once and the leading ten covering approximately 1.5%. What was sequenced was memory CD4+ T cells sorted from blood. The subset was: CD45RA-negative fraction. The receptors here all came from a man younger than 30 in good health.

CDR3 nucleotide sequence: TGTGCCAGCAATTGGGTGGGGGCCAACGTCCTGACTTTC. Translation gives CASNWVGANVLTF. The chain combines TRBV28 with TRBJ2-6; no definite D call. The CDR3 spans 13 residues. V was clipped by 7 bases and J by 4 bases, with 8 bases between them. The germline gives CDR1 MDHEN, CDR2 SYDVKM.

V is TRBV6-6 and J is TRBJ2-7; no reliable D call. There are 13 residues in the CDR3. Per the germline V gene, CDR1 is MNHNY and CDR2 is SVGAGI (reference sequence). The V end lost 6 bases, the J end lost 1 base, and 10 bases lay between the germline ends. As DNA, the CDR3 is TGTGCCAGCAGGATTTATGAGTCCTACGAGCAGTACTTC. This sequence encodes CASRIYESYEQYF.

On this clone itself: This sample also contains other DNA sequences that code for the same CDR3. This chain uses TRBV6-5 with TRBJ2-7, with D perhaps matching TRBD1 or TRBD2 (5 bases each). Germline V gene data show CDR1 as MNHEY and CDR2 as SVGAGI. V dropped 6 bases and J dropped 0 bases, with 12 bases sitting between them. The CDR3 covers 14 residues. CDR3 nucleotides: TGTGCCAGCAGCCTAGCTGACAGCTCCTACGAGCAGTACTTC. Translation gives CASSLADSSYEQYF.

The chain has TRBV6-5 and TRBJ1-6; D is ambiguous. V gave up 2 bases and J gave up 6 bases, with 14 bases separating them. CDR1 and CDR2 from the germline V gene are MNHEY and SVGAGI. This CDR3 region has 16 residues. The CDR3 bases are TGTGCCAGCAGTTACATAATAAGTGGATCTAATTCACCCCTCCACTTT. It is translated as CASSYIISGSNSPLHF.

This chain uses TRBV12-2 with TRBJ2-7; the table names TRBD2, a call not compared with the DNA. TRBV12-2 is designated a pseudogene. This CDR3 contains 15 residues. The chain's CDR3 is CASRWETSDSYEQYF. The CDR3 region has the DNA TGTGCAAGTCGCTGGGAGACTAGCGACTCCTACGAGCAGTACTTC.

This clone occurred once. This chain joins TRBV4-1 and TRBJ2-6; TRBD1 matches 9 bases. The V gene end was trimmed by 1 base and the J gene end by 5 bases; junction bases not matched to a gene: 12. CDR1 MGHRA and CDR2 YSYEKL come from the germline V gene. The CDR3 length is 19 residues. CDR3 sequence reads: CASSQVTGGADLRANVLTF. CDR3 coding DNA: TGCGCCAGCAGCCAAGTCACAGGGGGCGCCGATCTAAGGGCCAACGTCCTGACTTTC.

The J gene is TRBJ2-7, the V gene TRBV2; 9 bases line up with TRBD1. CDR3 length: 15 amino acids. V was pared by 2 bases and J by 5 bases, with 7 bases of the junction left unmatched. From germline, CDR1 is SNHLY and CDR2 FYNNEI. Here the CDR3 reads CASSESGQGRHEQYF. As DNA, the CDR3 is TGTGCCAGCAGTGAATCCGGACAGGGGAGGCACGAGCAGTACTTC.

The chain employs TRBV7-2 and TRBJ1-6, with D tentatively TRBD1 (6 bases). Germline V gives CDR1 SGHTA, CDR2 FQGNSA. The CDR3 contains 19 residues. Trimming stripped 5 bases from V and 0 bases from J, with 20 bases between. CDR3 region: CASSEGLTGKSSYNSPLHF. CDR3 bases: TGTGCCAGCAGCGAAGGGTTAACAGGGAAAAGCTCCTATAATTCACCCCTCCACTTT.

The rearrangement uses TRBV5-1 and TRBJ2-5, with 9 bases fitting TRBD2. Looked up from germline, CDR1 is SGHRS and CDR2 is YFSETQ. The CDR3 has 14 amino acids. The V and J ends lost 4 bases and 5 bases, in that order; junction bases with no gene match: 6. The CDR3 DNA follows: TGCGCCAGCAGCGCGCCTAGCGGGGAGGAGACCCAGTACTTC. It yields the protein CASSAPSGEETQYF.

This clone was counted only a few times. The chain has TRBV5-1 and TRBJ1-2, with 8 bases lining up with TRBD1. The CDR3 extends over 14 amino acids. Germline V gene data show CDR1 as SGHRS and CDR2 as YFSETQ. With V trimmed by 0 bases and J by 6 bases, 4 bases remained unmatched. The CDR3 here is CASSLAPDRDGYTF. In nucleotides, the CDR3 is TGCGCCAGCAGCTTGGCGCCGGACAGGGATGGCTACACCTTC.

CDR3 bases: TGTGCCAGCTCCACTGGAGGGGACTCTGGAAACACCATATATTTT. Translating it yields CASSTGGDSGNTIYF. V gene TRBV18 combines with J gene TRBJ1-3, with D tentatively TRBD1 (5 bases). CDR1 and CDR2 (germline): KGHSH, LQKENI. Trimming cost V 6 bases and J 0 bases, with 12 bases left between them. The CDR3 sequence is 15 residues long. Complete variable domain (other parts from reference TRBV18 and TRBJ1-3): NAGVMQNPRHLVRRRGQEARLRCSPMKGHSHVYWYRQLPEEGLKFMVYLQKENIIDESGMPKERFSAEFPKEGPSILRIQQVVRGDSAAYFCASSTGGDSGNTIYFGEGSWLTVV.

The chain has TRBV27 and TRBJ2-3; the D gene is possibly TRBD1 (6 bases). Trimming shortened V by 7 bases and J by 6 bases, and 17 bases separated the two germline ends. CDR1 is MNHEY, CDR2 SMNVEV, per germline (reference sequence). This CDR3 comprises 14 residues. In DNA, the CDR3 is TGTGCCAGCAAGGGGGACCGTTTCTCGGATACGCAGTATTTT. Residues: CASKGDRFSDTQYF.

V and J are TRBV30 and TRBJ1-2; D unclear. CDR1 is GTSNPN, CDR2 SVGIG, per germline (reference sequence). This CDR3 region has 12 residues. V was clipped by 8 bases and J by 4 bases, with 14 bases between them. For the CDR3, the DNA is TGTGCCCTTAGTGGAGCTGGCTATGGCTACACCTTC. As protein: CALSGAGYGYTF. Based on the CDR3 plus reference TRBV30 and TRBJ1-2, the full variable domain is SQTIHQWPATLVQPVGSPLSLECTVEGTSNPNLYWYRQAAGRGLQLLFYSVGIGQISSEVPQNLSASRPQDRQFILSSKKLLLSDSGFYLCALSGAGYGYTFGSGTRLTVV.

The table lists this clone with a count of one. The chain employs TRBV5-1 and TRBJ2-5; weak D call: TRBD1 (6 bases). The CDR3 has 14 residues. CDR1 is SGHRS and CDR2 is YFSETQ in the germline V gene. Trimming shortened V by 1 base and J by 2 bases, and 9 bases separated the two germline ends. For the CDR3, the DNA is TGCGCCAGCAGCTTGTTCGGACAGCAAGAGACCCAGTACTTC. Residues: CASSLFGQQETQYF.

The V gene is TRBV30, the J gene TRBJ2-5, with TRBD2 matching over 13 bases. CDR1 is GTSNPN and CDR2 is SVGIG in the germline V gene (reference sequence). CDR3 length equals 18 residues. Unmatched junction bases numbered 15, after V lost 4 bases and J lost 4 bases. The CDR3 DNA reads as TGTGCCTGGATGGACGGAGAACGACTAGCGGGAGGCCGAGAGACCCAGTACTTC. Translation: CAWMDGERLAGGRETQYF.

The chain uses TRBV5-8 and TRBJ1-1, with a weak D call TRBD1 (6 bases). V was trimmed by 4 bases and J by 1 base, leaving 14 bases between them. The CDR3 has 15 amino acids. Germline loops: CDR1 SGHTS, CDR2 YDEGEE. The CDR3 DNA is TGTGCCAGCAGCCAGGGACAACGAGCGAACACTGAAGCTTTCTTT. Its translation: CASSQGQRANTEAFF.

The J gene is TRBJ2-5, the V gene TRBV5-1, with 7 positions matching TRBD1. This CDR3 spans 14 amino acids. Unmatched junction bases numbered 2, after V lost 3 bases and J lost 0 bases. The germline V gene encodes CDR1 SGHRS and CDR2 YFSETQ. The CDR3 DNA sequence: TGCGCCAGCAGCTCCGGGACAGACCAAGAGACCCAGTACTTC. Translating gives CASSSGTDQETQYF.

This chain uses TRBV5-1 with TRBJ2-3; D assignment may be TRBD1 or TRBD2 (5 bases each). The CDR3 contains 14 residues. Germline CDR1 SGHRS, CDR2 YFSETQ. Trimming removed 4 bases at V and 6 bases at J, with 15 bases between. The CDR3 region has the DNA TGCGCCAGCAGCCCCCGGGACGGTTCGGATACGCAGTATTTT. It yields the protein CASSPRDGSDTQYF.

As concerns this clone: One end of the junction is discordant with germline, which a read error may explain. The chain joins TRBV19 to TRBJ1-6, with D possibly TRBD1 on 6 matching bases. The CDR3 runs to 15 residues. Germline loops: CDR1 LNHDA, CDR2 SQIVND (reference sequence). The CDR3 coding sequence is TGTGCCAGTAGCATAGGACAGCTCTATAATTCACCCCTCCACTTT. Residues: CASSIGQLYNSPLHF.